Listed below are T cell receptor beta chains from one sample, sequenced in a study of T cell clones after liver transplantation. Using immunoSEQ multiplex PCR, the repertoire was profiled, and TCRdb retains in-frame clones only, with some absent. The repertoire holds 90,000 to 120,000 clones, with 82% as singletons. This specimen consisted of CD4+ T cells from blood, obtained before liver transplant. The receptors come from a human donor who received a liver transplant. CDR3s include the opening cysteine and the closing phenylalanine or tryptophan. Each record gives: CDR3 DNA, CDR3 protein, J gene, V gene, D gene, clone size. A D gene is named only where the DNA matches it firmly. Not every row has a clone size; where given, it reads once, few, many or a size class.

TGTGCCAGTAGTAAACGGGACAGCGCGCTAGCCAAAAACATTCAGTACTTC,CASSKRDSALAKNIQYF,TRBJ2-4,TRBV19,TRBD1,-
TGCAGTGCTAGGCGAGGTGGCTACACCTTC,CSARRGGYTF,TRBJ1-2,TRBV20-1,-,-
TGTGCCAGCAGGCGACTAGCGGGAGTTAGGACCGGGGAGCTGTTTTTT,CASRRLAGVRTGELFF,TRBJ2-2,TRBV28,TRBD2,-
TGCGCCAGCAGTTCCAACATCGGAAACACCATATATTTT,CASSSNIGNTIYF,TRBJ1-3,TRBV10-1,-,-
TGCGCCAGCAGCCGAGGACAGGGTTCTATGAACACTGAAGCTTTCTTT,CASSRGQGSMNTEAFF,TRBJ1-1,TRBV5-1,TRBD1,-
TGTGCCAGTAGTGGCCGAGACACCGGGGAGCTGTTTTTT,CASSGRDTGELFF,TRBJ2-2,TRBV19,-,-
TGTGCCAGCAGTGACTCGGGCGGGAGGACCACGCAGTTCTTC,CASSDSGGRTTQFF,TRBJ2-1,TRBV6-4,TRBD2,-
TGTGCCAGCAGCCAAGGACCGGACAGGGAAAATGAAAAACTGTTTTTT,CASSQGPDRENEKLFF,TRBJ1-4,TRBV14,TRBD1,-
TGTGCCATCAGTTGGGGGACAGGGGCTTCTCTAAGCACAGATACGCAGTATTTT,CAISWGTGASLSTDTQYF,TRBJ2-3,TRBV10-3,TRBD1,-
TGTGCCAGCAGTTTAGGCCCTAGGTACGAGCAGTACTTC,CASSLGPRYEQYF,TRBJ2-7,TRBV27,-,-
TGCGCCAGCAGCTTGGCTTCGGACAGTCTGAACACTGAAGCTTTCTTT,CASSLASDSLNTEAFF,TRBJ1-1,TRBV5-1,-,-
TGTGCCAGCAGCGAAGGGACAGTAGCCTCCTACGAGCAGTACTTC,CASSEGTVASYEQYF,TRBJ2-7,TRBV9,TRBD1,few
TGTGCCATCAGTGAAGTCCTCAACACCATATATTTT,CAISEVLNTIYF,TRBJ1-3,TRBV10-3,-,-
TGTGCCAGCAGCACCCGGACACCCCTCTCCGAGCAGTACTTC,CASSTRTPLSEQYF,TRBJ2-7,TRBV7-8,-,many
TGCGCCAGCAGCGTGACCGGGACAGGGGGTGGCTACACCTTC,CASSVTGTGGGYTF,TRBJ1-2,TRBV5-1,TRBD1,-
TGTGCCAGCAGTGTGGGGGGGGAGACCCAGTACTTC,CASSVGGETQYF,TRBJ2-5,TRBV6-5,TRBD2,-
TGTGCCAGCAGGGAAAGTGGGCAAAATCAGCCCCAGCATTTT,CASRESGQNQPQHF,TRBJ1-5,TRBV6-1,-,-
TGTGCCAGCAGTCTCGACAGGGGGATGGGTGAAGCTTTCTTT,CASSLDRGMGEAFF,TRBJ1-1,TRBV11-1,TRBD1,-
TGTGCCAGTAGATCCTCCGGACTAGAAGGCACAGATACGCAGTATTTT,CASRSSGLEGTDTQYF,TRBJ2-3,TRBV19,TRBD2,-
TGTGCCAGCAGCGTAGGGTCGGGCGTTCAGCCCCAGCATTTT,CASSVGSGVQPQHF,TRBJ1-5,TRBV9,-,-
TGCAGCGGCCGGACTAGCGGGACTAGCACAGATACGCAGTATTTT,CSGRTSGTSTDTQYF,TRBJ2-3,TRBV29-1,TRBD2,-
TGTGCCAGCAGTTTGTGGGGTGAGGGCACAGATACGCAGTATTTT,CASSLWGEGTDTQYF,TRBJ2-3,TRBV28,-,-
TGTGCCAGCAGCTCCCCGGGACAGGGAGCTAATGAAAAACTGTTTTTT,CASSSPGQGANEKLFF,TRBJ1-4,TRBV11-3,TRBD1,-
TGTGCTAGTGGCTCAAACAGGGGGCCACAAGAGACCCAGTACTTC,CASGSNRGPQETQYF,TRBJ2-5,TRBV12-5,TRBD1,few
TGCGCCAGCAGTGAAGGGGACAGGGTACGGACCTACGAGCAGTACTTC,CASSEGDRVRTYEQYF,TRBJ2-7,TRBV10-1,TRBD1,-
TGCGCCAGCGGTAACTGGGAGGCCCTCCACTTT,CASGNWEALHF,TRBJ1-6,TRBV4-3,-,-
TGCGCCAGCAGCTTGGTCGGTGAGGTGGGTCAGCCCCAGCATTTT,CASSLVGEVGQPQHF,TRBJ1-5,TRBV5-1,-,-
TGTGCCAGCTCAGTACAGGGAGCGAATGAAAAACTGTTTTTT,CASSVQGANEKLFF,TRBJ1-4,TRBV18,-,-
TGTGCCAGCAGCCGCACCAACAGGGTCGGCTATGGCTACACCTTC,CASSRTNRVGYGYTF,TRBJ1-2,TRBV11-1,-,once
TGTGCCAGCATCAGGACAGATTCCACCGGGGAGCTGTTTTTT,CASIRTDSTGELFF,TRBJ2-2,TRBV2,-,-
TGTGCCAGCAGTCGCCAGGGGGGAAAAGGCCAGCCCCAGCATTTT,CASSRQGGKGQPQHF,TRBJ1-5,TRBV27,TRBD1,-
TGTGCCAGCAGCGGGGGCTTTGGCAATCAGCCCCAGCATTTT,CASSGGFGNQPQHF,TRBJ1-5,TRBV6-1,-,-
TGTGCCAGCAGTCGGACAGGTAATATGCCCCAGCATTTT,CASSRTGNMPQHF,TRBJ1-5,TRBV2,TRBD1,-
TGTGCCAGCTCACGTTCTAGCGGGGGGGACAATGAGCAGTTCTTC,CASSRSSGGDNEQFF,TRBJ2-1,TRBV18,TRBD2,-
TGTGCCAGCAGCTTAACGGGGGAGCATGGCTACACCTTC,CASSLTGEHGYTF,TRBJ1-2,TRBV7-2,-,-
TGTGCCAGCAGCCCCACCGCGGGCGGGGGGGTCTACGAGCAGTACTTC,CASSPTAGGGVYEQYF,TRBJ2-7,TRBV7-8,TRBD2,-
TGTGCCAGCAGCGTAGAGTCTTGGGGACAAGGGGAAGCCAAAAACATTCAGTACTTC,CASSVESWGQGEAKNIQYF,TRBJ2-4,TRBV9,-,-
TGTGCCAGCAGCTCCTCGAGAGGGGCCCACACAGATACGCAGTATTTT,CASSSSRGAHTDTQYF,TRBJ2-3,TRBV7-8,-,-
TGTGCCAGCTCACCAGGGCAGGGGGCGCTGGGTAACTATGGCTACACCTTC,CASSPGQGALGNYGYTF,TRBJ1-2,TRBV18,TRBD1,-
TGTGCCAGCAGCAACGCCCTGGACGGATCCTACGAGCAGTACTTC,CASSNALDGSYEQYF,TRBJ2-7,TRBV6-1,-,once
TGTGCCAGCAGTGAAGGTCTTGTGAAAGGCTACACCTTC,CASSEGLVKGYTF,TRBJ1-2,TRBV6-1,-,-
TGTGCCAGCAGACACACCGGGCCGGGAGGCGGGCCAGATACGCAGTATTTT,CASRHTGPGGGPDTQYF,TRBJ2-3,TRBV27,TRBD2,-
TGTGCCAGCAGGGGAAGACAGGGACCTTCCAATGAGCAGTTCTTC,CASRGRQGPSNEQFF,TRBJ2-1,TRBV6-1,TRBD1,-
TGTGCCAGCAGCTCCGGGACAGGGGGTTTTAGCTATGGCTACACCTTC,CASSSGTGGFSYGYTF,TRBJ1-2,TRBV7-2,TRBD1,-
TGTGCCAGCAGCCGGACAGGGTTTGGTACAGATACGCAGTATTTT,CASSRTGFGTDTQYF,TRBJ2-3,TRBV5-8,TRBD1,-
TGTGCCAGCCAGGGCCCTGGAAACACCATATATTTT,CASQGPGNTIYF,TRBJ1-3,TRBV11-2,-,-
TGTGCCAGCAGGAGGGACAGACTCACAGATACGCAGTATTTT,CASRRDRLTDTQYF,TRBJ2-3,TRBV28,TRBD1,-
TGTGCCTGGAGTCTGGACGGATTCAATCAGCCCCAGCATTTT,CAWSLDGFNQPQHF,TRBJ1-5,TRBV30,-,once